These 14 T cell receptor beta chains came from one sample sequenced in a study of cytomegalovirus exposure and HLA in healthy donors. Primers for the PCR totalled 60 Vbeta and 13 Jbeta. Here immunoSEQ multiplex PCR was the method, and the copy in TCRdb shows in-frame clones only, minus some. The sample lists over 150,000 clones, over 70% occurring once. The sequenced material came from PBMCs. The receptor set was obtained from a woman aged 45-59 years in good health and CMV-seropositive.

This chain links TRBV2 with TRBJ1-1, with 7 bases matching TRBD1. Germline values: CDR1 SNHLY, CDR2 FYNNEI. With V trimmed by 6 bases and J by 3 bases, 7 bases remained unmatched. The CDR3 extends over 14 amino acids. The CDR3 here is CASSYRGTDTEAFF. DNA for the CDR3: TGTGCCAGCAGCTACAGGGGTACGGACACTGAAGCTTTCTTT.

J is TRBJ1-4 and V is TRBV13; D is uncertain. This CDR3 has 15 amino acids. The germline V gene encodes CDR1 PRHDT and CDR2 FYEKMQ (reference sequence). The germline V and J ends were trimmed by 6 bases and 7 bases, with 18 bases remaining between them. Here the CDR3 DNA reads TGTGCCAGCAGATCATGGGAAAGGGAGGGTGAAAAACTGTTTTTT. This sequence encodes CASRSWEREGEKLFF.

The CDR3 DNA sequence: TGTGCCAGCAGTGTTGGACTAGCGGGGGGTACCGGGGAGCTGTTTTTT. This gives the protein CASSVGLAGGTGELFF. The genes are TRBV6-4 and TRBJ2-2, with 14 positions matching TRBD2. Germline values: CDR1 MRHNA, CDR2 SNTAGT. J gave up 5 bases and V 4 bases, and 3 bases lay outside the gene matches. This CDR3 spans 16 amino acids.

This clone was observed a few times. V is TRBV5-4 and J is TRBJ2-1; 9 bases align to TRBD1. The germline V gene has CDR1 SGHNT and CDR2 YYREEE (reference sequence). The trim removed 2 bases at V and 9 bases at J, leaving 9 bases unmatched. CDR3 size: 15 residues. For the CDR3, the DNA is TGTGCCAGCAGCTTCAGGGGGACAGGGAGGGGTGAGCAGTTCTTC. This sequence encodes CASSFRGTGRGEQFF. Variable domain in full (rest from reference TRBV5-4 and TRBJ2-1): ETGVTQSPTHLIKTRGQQVTLRCSSQSGHNTVSWYQQALGQGPQFIFQYYREEENGRGNFPPRFSGLQFPNYSSELNVNALELDDSALYLCASSFRGTGRGEQFFGPGTRLTVL.

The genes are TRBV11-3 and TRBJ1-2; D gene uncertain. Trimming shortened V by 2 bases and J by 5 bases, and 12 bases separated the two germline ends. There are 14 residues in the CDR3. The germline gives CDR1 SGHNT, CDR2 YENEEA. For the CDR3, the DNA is TGTGCCAGCAGCTTACGATCAGGCACATATGGCTACACCTTC. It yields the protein CASSLRSGTYGYTF.

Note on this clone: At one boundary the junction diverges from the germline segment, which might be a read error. The CDR3 loop reads CAWNGQGGLALF. The CDR3 DNA reads as TGTGCCTGGAATGGTCAGGGGGGCCTTGCACTCTTC. The chain is built from TRBV30 and TRBJ1-2; 7 bases map to TRBD1. The CDR3 is 12 amino acids. In germline, CDR1 is GTSNPN, CDR2 SVGIG (reference sequence).

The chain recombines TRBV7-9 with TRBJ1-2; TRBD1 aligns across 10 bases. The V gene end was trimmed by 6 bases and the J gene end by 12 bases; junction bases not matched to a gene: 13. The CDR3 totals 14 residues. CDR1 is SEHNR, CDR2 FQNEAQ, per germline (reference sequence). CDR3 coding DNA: TGTGCCAGCAGGCTGACAGGGGGCCACACGTTGGACACCTTC. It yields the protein CASRLTGGHTLDTF.

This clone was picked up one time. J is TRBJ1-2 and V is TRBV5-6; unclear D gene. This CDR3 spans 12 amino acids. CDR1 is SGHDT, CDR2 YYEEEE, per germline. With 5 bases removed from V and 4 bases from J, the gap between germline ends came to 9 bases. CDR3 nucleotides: TGTGCCAGCAGTACTGGTGTCTATGGCTACACCTTC. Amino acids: CASSTGVYGYTF.

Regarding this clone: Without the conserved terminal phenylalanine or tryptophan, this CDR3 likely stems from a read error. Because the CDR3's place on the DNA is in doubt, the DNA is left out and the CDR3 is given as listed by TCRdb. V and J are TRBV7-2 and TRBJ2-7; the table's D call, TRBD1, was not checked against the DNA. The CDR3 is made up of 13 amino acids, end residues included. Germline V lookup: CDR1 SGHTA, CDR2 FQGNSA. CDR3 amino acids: CASSPGPAQKQVI.

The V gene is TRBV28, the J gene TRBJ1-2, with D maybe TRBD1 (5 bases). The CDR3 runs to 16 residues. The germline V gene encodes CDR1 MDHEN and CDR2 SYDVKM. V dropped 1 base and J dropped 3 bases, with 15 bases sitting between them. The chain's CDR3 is CASSLFRAPPDYGYTF. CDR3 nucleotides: TGTGCCAGCAGTTTATTCAGGGCCCCTCCTGACTATGGCTACACCTTC.

CDR3 sequence (DNA): TGTGCCAGCAGTGAAGCGTCGACAGGTGGGAACTATGGCTACACCTTC. Protein: CASSEASTGGNYGYTF. V usage is TRBV6-1 and J usage is TRBJ1-2; D perhaps matches TRBD1 (6 bases). V dropped 0 bases and J dropped 2 bases, with 13 bases sitting between them. The germline gives CDR1 MNHNS, CDR2 SASEGT. CDR3 length: 16 residues.

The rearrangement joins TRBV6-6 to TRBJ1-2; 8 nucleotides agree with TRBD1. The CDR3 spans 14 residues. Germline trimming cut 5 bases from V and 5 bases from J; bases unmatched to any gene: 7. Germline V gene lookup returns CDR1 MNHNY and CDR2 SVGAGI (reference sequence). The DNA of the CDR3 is TGTGCCAGCAGTACCCGGACAGGGAGTTATGGCTACACCTTC. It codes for CASSTRTGSYGYTF.

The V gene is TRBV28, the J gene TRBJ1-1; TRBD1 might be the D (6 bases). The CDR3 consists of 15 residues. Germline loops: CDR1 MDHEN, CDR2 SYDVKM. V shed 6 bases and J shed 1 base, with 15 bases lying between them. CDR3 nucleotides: TGTGCCAGCAGCCCGGGGGGGCGCCAGAACACTGAAGCTTTCTTT. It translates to CASSPGGRQNTEAFF.

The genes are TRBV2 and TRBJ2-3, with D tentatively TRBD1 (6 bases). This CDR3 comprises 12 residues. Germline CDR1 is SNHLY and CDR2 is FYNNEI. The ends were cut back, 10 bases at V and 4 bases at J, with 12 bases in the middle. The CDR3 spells CATAQGADTQYF. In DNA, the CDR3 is TGTGCCACGGCACAGGGAGCAGATACGCAGTATTTT. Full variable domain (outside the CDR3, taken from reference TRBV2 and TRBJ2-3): EPEVTQTPSHQVTQMGQEVILRCVPISNHLYFYWYRQILGQKVEFLVSFYNNEISEKSEIFDDQFSVERPDGSNFTLKIRSTKLEDSAMYFCATAQGADTQYFGPGTRLTVL.